Sequencing of this T cell receptor (beta chain) was carried out in a study of T cell responses to AZD1222 COVID-19 vaccine. Assay used: immunoSEQ multiplex PCR; TCRdb lists only in-frame clones, some missing. This sample has almost 55,000 clones; around 84% occur once, and the top ten carry more than 8.5%. Study results and caveats: White British ancestry dominated among donors, who included more females, and clonal diversity was possibly underestimated.

This clone occurred a few times. Its antigen remains unknown. The germline CDR1 and CDR2 sequences are MNHNY and SVGAGI (reference sequence). CDR3 length equals 14 residues. V lost 7 bases to trimming and J lost 6 bases, with 13 bases between them. The chain carries TRBV6-6 and TRBJ1-6, with a weak D call TRBD1 (5 bases). The receptor comes from an adult in good health. The starting material was peripheral blood, obtained on day 0 of AZD1222 vaccination. As DNA, the CDR3 is TGTGCCAGCACCCCGTGGGGCACTAATTCACCCCTCCACTTT. This sequence encodes CASTPWGTNSPLHF.